The clone carrying this T cell receptor beta chain occurred a few times. Antigen: not known. These data belong to a study of T cells in localized non-small cell lung cancer. The CDR3 consists of 13 residues. Germline CDR1 is LGHNT and CDR2 is FRNRAP. Sequenced by immunoSEQ multiplex PCR; TCRdb stores in-frame clones only, minus some. The sample yields fewer than 2,000 clones, 24% seen once. The study, taken as a whole, reports: Heterogeneity within the tumor remains possible, as just one region underwent sequencing.

The chain joins TRBV12-5 to TRBJ1-5; 11 bases align to TRBD1. This sample comprised normal lung tissue next to the tumor, obtained before any cancer treatment. This TCR came from a male donor older than 55 with stage II squamous cell lung carcinoma. Here the CDR3 reads CASGQGAGQPQHF. CDR3 nucleotides: TGTGCCAGCGGACAGGGGGCTGGTCAGCCCCAGCATTTT.